The 28 T cell receptor beta chains listed next were all sequenced from one sample in a study of T-cell reconstitution after alpha-beta-depleted transplantation in children. Preparing the TCRbeta library involved the use of unique molecular identifiers. TCRdb re-analysed the PCR reads in MiXCR, keeping a single row per CDR3 protein. This repertoire shows about 500,000 distinct CDR3 sequences, approximately 30% found once; its top ten account for 2% to 3%. The specimen comprised PBMCs from the stem cell graft donor, sampled from the stem cell graft. Receptors originate from a human donor who donated a stem cell graft to a child with aplastic anemia.

The V gene is TRBV29-1, the J gene TRBJ1-5, with D maybe TRBD1 (6 bases). In germline, CDR1 is SQVTM, CDR2 ANQGSEA. The CDR3 totals 14 residues. V was cut by 1 base and J by 2 bases, with 9 bases left in between. CDR3 DNA sequence: TGCAGCGTTGAAGGAGACAGGTGCAATCAGCCCCAGCATTTT. Its translation is CSVEGDRCNQPQHF.

This clonotype turned up a few times. The rearrangement links TRBV30 to TRBJ1-3; no reliable D call. Germline lookup yields CDR1 GTSNPN and CDR2 SVGIG (reference sequence). The CDR3 has 12 residues. Trimming left V 3 bases short and J 0 bases short, with 3 bases between. The CDR3 loop is CAWRSSGNTIYF. Written as DNA, the CDR3 is TGTGCCTGGAGGTCCTCTGGAAACACCATATATTTT.

V is TRBV3-1 and J is TRBJ2-1; 8 positions agree with TRBD2. The CDR3 length is 13 residues. Germline-derived CDR1 and CDR2 are LGHDT and YNNKEL (reference sequence). Losses at the gene ends were 7 bases for V and 3 bases for J; bases not matched to a gene: 2. The CDR3 nucleotides are TGTGCCAGCAAACTAGCGGTCTACAATGAGCAGTTCTTC. This sequence encodes CASKLAVYNEQFF.

The chain uses TRBV6-5 and TRBJ1-5, with a tentative D call TRBD1 (6 bases). Germline CDR1 is MNHEY and CDR2 is SVGAGI. The CDR3 has 14 amino acids. The V end was cut by 4 bases, the J end by 5 bases, with 12 bases between. In nucleotides, the CDR3 is TGTGCCAGCAGTTCCCGGGACACACATCAGCCCCAGCATTTT. Residues: CASSSRDTHQPQHF.

This clonotype was seen only a few times. The chain recombines TRBV29-1 with TRBJ2-1; 9 nucleotides agree with TRBD1. Germline V gene lookup returns CDR1 SQVTM and CDR2 ANQGSEA. V shed 2 bases and J 8 bases; nucleotides not matched to a gene: 10. This CDR3 has 15 amino acids. The CDR3 DNA sequence: TGCAGCGTTGAAAGGGTACAGGGGGCTAGGTATGAGCAGTTCTTC. This gives the protein CSVERVQGARYEQFF.

V is TRBV14 and J is TRBJ2-5; 8 bases line up with TRBD2. The germline gives CDR1 SGHDN, CDR2 FVKESK. This CDR3 is built from 17 residues. V lost 0 bases, J lost 3 bases, and 9 bases stayed unmatched. In nucleotides, the CDR3 is TGTGCCAGCAGCCAAGAGAGCGGGAGTTGGGAAAAAGAGACCCAGTACTTC. This encodes CASSQESGSWEKETQYF.

CDR3 loop: CASSPGTGAYNEQFF. The CDR3 region has the DNA TGTGCCAGCAGCCCCGGGACTGGTGCCTACAATGAGCAGTTCTTC. The chain carries TRBV27 and TRBJ2-1, with D perhaps TRBD2 (6 bases). Germline-derived CDR1 and CDR2 are MNHEY and SMNVEV (reference sequence). The V and J ends lost 6 bases and 2 bases respectively, with 14 bases between them. This CDR3 has 15 residues.

The chain recombines TRBV5-8 with TRBJ2-7; 8 positions match TRBD1. CDR3 length equals 15 residues. V was clipped by 2 bases and J by 1 base; unmatched bases: 5. Germline V gives CDR1 SGHTS, CDR2 YDEGEE. In DNA form, the CDR3 reads TGTGCCAGCAGCTTTAGGACAGGGAATTCCTACGAGCAGTACGTC. Its translation: CASSFRTGNSYEQYV.

This chain joins TRBV29-1 and TRBJ1-1; D might be TRBD1 (5 bases). Trimming removed 2 bases from V and 4 bases from J, with 14 bases in between. Germline CDR1 reads SQVTM; CDR2 reads ANQGSEA. The CDR3 consists of 14 residues. DNA of the CDR3: TGCAGCGTTGAATCCAGGGATGAGGGCACTGAAGCTTTCTTT. It yields the protein CSVESRDEGTEAFF.

The chain carries TRBV20-1 and TRBJ2-1, with 13 bases fitting TRBD2. Germline lookup yields CDR1 DFQATT and CDR2 SNEGSKA (reference sequence). This CDR3 spans 15 amino acids. The V segment lost 5 bases and the J segment 4 bases; nucleotides outside the gene matches: 5. The CDR3 reads CSASPLAGGYNEQFF. The CDR3 DNA reads TGCAGTGCTTCTCCACTAGCGGGAGGGTACAATGAGCAGTTCTTC.

This clonotype appeared many times. This sequence joins TRBV18 and TRBJ2-7, with D possibly called TRBD1 or TRBD2 (5 bases each). Germline V gene sequence: CDR1 KGHSH, CDR2 LQKENI. This CDR3 has 13 residues. Trimming removed 3 bases at V and 6 bases at J, with 12 bases between. CDR3 DNA: TGTGCCAGCTCACCCACGGGGCTGGGCGAGCAGTACTTC. Amino acid sequence: CASSPTGLGEQYF.

The chain couples TRBV20-1 to TRBJ2-7; D not certain. Germline lookup yields CDR1 DFQATT and CDR2 SNEGSKA (reference sequence). This CDR3 contains 12 residues. With 6 bases removed from V and 0 bases from J, the gap between germline ends came to 9 bases. This CDR3 is CSAPRSSYEQYF. The CDR3 nucleotides are TGCAGTGCACCCCGGAGCTCCTACGAGCAGTACTTC.

This clonotype turned up a few times. V is TRBV27 and J is TRBJ1-4, with D possibly matching TRBD1 (5 bases). The V gene lost 10 bases and the J gene lost 0 bases, with 15 bases spanning the gap. Germline CDR1 reads MNHEY; CDR2 reads SMNVEV (reference sequence). The CDR3 is 15 amino acids. As DNA, the CDR3 is TGTGCCACCCTTATCGGGGCTGCAACTAATGAAAAACTGTTTTTT. Translated, it gives CATLIGAATNEKLFF.

The chain carries TRBV28 and TRBJ2-5; D is uncertain. The V and J ends lost 4 bases and 7 bases respectively, with 16 bases between them. Looked up from germline, CDR1 is MDHEN and CDR2 is SYDVKM. CDR3 size: 14 residues. CDR3: CASSSRAYQATQYF. In nucleotides, the CDR3 is TGTGCCAGCAGTTCCCGGGCCTACCAGGCGACCCAGTACTTC.

This clonotype was found a few times. CDR3 nucleotides: TGTGCCACCAGAGAGACTAGCGGGACCTCCTACGAGCAGTACGTC. Its translation: CATRETSGTSYEQYV. V is TRBV10-3 and J is TRBJ2-7; the match to TRBD2 covers 11 bases. Per germline, CDR1 ENHRY and CDR2 SYGVKD. CDR3 size: 15 residues. V shed 10 bases, J shed 0 bases, and the junction held 8 bases outside the gene matches.

The rearrangement joins TRBV12-3 or TRBV12-4 to TRBJ1-2, with D maybe TRBD1 (6 bases). The CDR3 extends over 13 amino acids. The ends were cut back, 2 bases at V and 8 bases at J, with 12 bases in the middle. Here the CDR3 DNA reads TGTGCCAGCAGTTTATTTCAGGGGCACGGCTACACCTTC. It is translated as CASSLFQGHGYTF.

This chain links TRBV12-3 or TRBV12-4 with TRBJ2-1; either TRBD1 or TRBD2 may fit D (5 bases each). Trimming took off 7 bases at V and 5 bases at J, with 21 bases between the two ends. The CDR3 runs 16 residues. The CDR3 DNA is TGTGCCAGCACCACTCCAGAGGGATGGGGGAACAATGAGCAGTTCTTC. The encoded protein is CASTTPEGWGNNEQFF.

This rearrangement joins TRBV18 to TRBJ2-7, with 7 positions matching TRBD1. V lost 2 bases to trimming and J lost 1 base; unmatched junction nucleotides: 2. The CDR3 loop spans 14 amino acids. In germline, CDR1 is KGHSH, CDR2 LQKENI. DNA of the CDR3: TGTGCCAGCTCACCAAGGGGGCAGTCCTACGAGCAGTACGTC. Encoded protein: CASSPRGQSYEQYV.

This clonotype was picked up a small number of times. This chain uses TRBV11-2 with TRBJ1-2; D ambiguous. This CDR3 has 13 residues. Trimming removed 1 base from V and 8 bases from J, with 11 bases in between. CDR1 is SGHAT and CDR2 is FQNNGV in the germline V gene. CDR3 sequence (DNA): TGTGCCAGCAGCTTAGGGACGGTGAAGGGCTACACCTTC. This translates into CASSLGTVKGYTF.

This chain uses TRBV25-1 with TRBJ2-1; D gene unclear. Germline assignment: CDR1 MGHDK and CDR2 SYGVNS. V was pared by 1 base and J by 12 bases, with 19 bases between. This CDR3 region has 15 residues. The DNA of the CDR3 is TGTGCCAGCAGTGAATTAGGTGGGCTAGTTAATTCGCAGTTCTTC. Protein product: CASSELGGLVNSQFF.

The chain is built from TRBV11-3 and TRBJ2-1, with 13 bases fitting TRBD2. The germline V gene encodes CDR1 SGHNT and CDR2 YENEEA. V dropped 5 bases and J dropped 5; count of bases not matched to a gene: 3. CDR3 length equals 15 residues. As DNA, the CDR3 is TGTGCCAGCAGCCCCGGACTAGCGGGGGACAATGAGCAGTTCTTC. It translates to CASSPGLAGDNEQFF. The variable domain in full, completed from reference TRBV11-3 and TRBJ2-1, reads EAGVVQSPRYKIIEKKQPVAFWCNPISGHNTLYWYLQNLGQGPELLIRYENEEAVDDSQLPKDRFSAERLKGVDSTLKIQPAELGDSAVYLCASSPGLAGDNEQFFGPGTRLTVL.

The chain combines TRBV3-1 with TRBJ1-3; unclear D gene. Trimming took 3 bases from V and 0 from J, leaving 9 bases between them. CDR1 and CDR2 from the germline V gene are LGHDT and YNNKEL (reference sequence). This CDR3 region has 15 residues. CDR3 nucleotides: TGTGCCAGCAGCCAGTTACCGTTCTCTGGAAACACCATATATTTT. Protein sequence: CASSQLPFSGNTIYF. Filled out from reference TRBV3-1 and TRBJ1-3, the complete variable domain reads DTAVSQTPKYLVTQMGNDKSIKCEQNLGHDTMYWYKQDSKKFLKIMFSYNNKELIINETVPNRFSPKSPDKAHLNLHINSLELGDSAVYFCASSQLPFSGNTIYFGEGSWLTVV.

V usage is TRBV29-1 and J usage is TRBJ2-1, with 10 bases lining up with TRBD2. The CDR3 has 16 residues. Germline V gene data show CDR1 as SQVTM and CDR2 as ANQGSEA. Trimming at V came to 2 bases and at J to 4 bases, leaving 8 bases not matched to a gene. The CDR3 region is CSVELAGAVLYNEQFF. CDR3 nucleotide sequence: TGCAGCGTTGAACTAGCGGGAGCCGTTTTGTACAATGAGCAGTTCTTC.

The rearrangement links TRBV5-6 to TRBJ2-1; tentative D call: TRBD1 (6 bases). Germline CDR1 and CDR2: SGHDT and YYEEEE. This CDR3 spans 16 amino acids. The V end lost 3 bases, the J end lost 8 bases, and 21 bases lay between the germline ends. The DNA of the CDR3 is TGTGCCAGCAGCTATGCACAGGGCCTTACCCCCTATGAGCAGTTCTTC. The encoded protein is CASSYAQGLTPYEQFF.

The chain employs TRBV27 and TRBJ2-1; either TRBD1 or TRBD2 may supply D (5 bases each). V lost 2 bases, J lost 12 bases, and 11 bases lay in between. The CDR3 contains 12 residues. From germline, CDR1 is MNHEY and CDR2 SMNVEV (reference sequence). CDR3 protein: CASSLIRGAQFF. For the CDR3, the DNA is TGTGCCAGCAGTTTAATAAGGGGAGCGCAGTTCTTC.

The rearrangement uses TRBV11-2 and TRBJ2-4, with 10 bases aligning to TRBD2. J lost 0 bases, V lost 3 bases, and 8 bases had no gene match. Looked up from germline, CDR1 is SGHAT and CDR2 is FQNNGV. This CDR3 has 18 amino acids. The CDR3 region has the DNA TGTGCCAGCAGCTTGATGCTAGCGGGAGTACTAGCCAAAAACATTCAGTACTTC. It codes for CASSLMLAGVLAKNIQYF.

This clonotype was seen only a few times. The chain carries TRBV4-3 and TRBJ2-7, with D perhaps matching TRBD1 or TRBD2 (5 bases each). V shed 4 bases and J shed 5 bases, with 15 bases lying between them. The V gene's germline CDR1 is LGHNA and CDR2 YSLEER. The length of the CDR3 is 14 residues. The CDR3 loop is CASSLLHGGHEQYF. The DNA of the CDR3 is TGCGCCAGCAGCCTACTCCATGGGGGACACGAGCAGTACTTC.

This chain joins TRBV28 and TRBJ2-1, with 12 bases lining up with TRBD2. The CDR3 contains 14 residues. The germline CDR1 and CDR2 sequences are MDHEN and SYDVKM. The V segment lost 6 bases and the J segment 9 bases; nucleotides outside the gene matches: 6. CDR3 sequence reads: CASSTTSGRFEQFF. The CDR3 region has the DNA TGTGCCAGCAGCACAACTAGCGGGAGGTTTGAGCAGTTCTTC.